This is a list of T cell receptor beta chains from one sample in a study of long-term antiretroviral therapy in people with HIV. TCRdb's copy holds only in-frame clones and misses some; the assay was immunoSEQ multiplex PCR. This sample has 26,000 or so clones, with roughly 93% found just once. Sequences were derived from unsorted PBMCs, sampled 6.2 years after starting antiretroviral therapy. These receptors were taken from a man aged 40-55 years with HIV. Both conserved end residues are trimmed from each CDR3. A row's size may be missing; if present it is once, few, many or a size class.

len	v_gene	abundance	j_gene	CDR3aa
14	TRBV6-6	.	TRBJ2-7	ASSRPTTSFSYEQY
10	TRBV5-4	.	TRBJ2-5	ASSWPKETQY
13	TRBV2	.	TRBJ1-1	ASSDDPGANTEAF
13	TRBV19	.	TRBJ2-7	ASSIRDRGPYEQY
11	TRBV29-1	.	TRBJ1-2	SAPGQGTGGYT
13	TRBV5-5	once	TRBJ1-5	ASSPQYPSNQPQH
11	TRBV2	few	TRBJ2-7	ASSDAVPYEQY
14	TRBV5-4	once	TRBJ2-7	ASSPAGGRASYEQY
15	TRBV7-9	.	TRBJ2-7	ASSLRPLAGSSYEQY
13	TRBV5-1	.	TRBJ2-1	ASSLDGSSYNEQF